The entry below describes one TCR beta chain. This specimen belongs to a study of blood T cell repertoires in COVID-19. Looked up from germline, CDR1 is MDHEN and CDR2 is SYDVKM. V shed 3 bases and J shed 9 bases, with 8 bases lying between them. The CDR3 is made up of 11 amino acids. The assay was immunoSEQ multiplex PCR, and TCRdb's table has in-frame clones only and misses some. The sample carries 250,000 to 350,000 clones, 84% recorded once. The chain carries TRBV28 and TRBJ1-2; no reliable D call. The origin of this receptor is a human donor with COVID-19, enrolled during active disease. The donor label of this sample is uncertain. The sequenced sample was peripheral blood. The CDR3 loop is CASSFGYRYTF. CDR3 in DNA: TGTGCCAGCAGTTTCGGGTACCGCTACACCTTC.